This T cell receptor beta chain derives from a study of blood T cell repertoires in COVID-19. The germline V gene encodes CDR1 SGHRS and CDR2 YFSETQ. The length of the CDR3 is 16 residues. V was pared by 2 bases and J by 5 bases, with 17 bases between. Only in-frame clones appear in the TCRdb table, and some are missing; sequencing was by immunoSEQ multiplex PCR. The sample holds about 160,000 clones, 76% seen once. This receptor was identified in a woman aged 80 or older with acute or convalescent COVID-19. The source material was peripheral blood. The chain links TRBV5-1 to TRBJ2-1; D uncertain. CDR3 residues: CASSFQPLKGDNEQFF. In DNA form, the CDR3 reads TGCGCCAGCAGCTTTCAACCTCTCAAAGGAGACAATGAGCAGTTCTTC.